This record looks at one T cell receptor (beta chain) sequence and its context. Sequencing was performed with immunoSEQ multiplex PCR; in TCRdb, only in-frame clones are kept and a portion is missing. The table includes some 2,100,000 clones, about 92% detected once. This sample is drawn from a study of shared clonotypes between healthy human individuals. Background on the study: A couple of female and a few male donors aged 18 to 49 were enrolled.

Germline CDR1 reads SQVTM; CDR2 reads ANQGSEA. Trimming at V came to 6 bases and at J to 5 bases, leaving 9 bases not matched to a gene. The CDR3 covers 14 residues. Naive-designated CD8 cells lacked CD45RO, were positively enriched for CCR7, and omitted terminally differentiated effector memory CD45RA+ cells. The sequencing sample was made of naive CD8+ T cells from PBMCs. The chain couples TRBV29-1 to TRBJ2-1; 8 bases are a match to TRBD2. This clonotype was obtained from a man aged 18 to 29 in good health. Some clones in this sample may be carry-over from other donors' samples. The CDR3 sequence is CSVLPSGHHNEQFF. CDR3 bases: TGCAGCGTCCTACCTAGCGGGCACCACAATGAGCAGTTCTTC.